These T cell receptor beta chains were read from a single sample in a study of blood T cell repertoires in COVID-19. Only in-frame clones appear in the TCRdb table, and some are missing; sequencing was by immunoSEQ multiplex PCR. The sample consists of roughly 400,000 clones, 70% to 90% of them appearing once. Material: PBMCs or T cells enriched from blood (not recorded which). These receptors came from a woman between 18 and 29 years old who had been exposed to COVID-19. The CDR3 runs from the conserved cysteine through the conserved F or W. The order of the fields is clone size, J gene, D gene, V gene, CDR3 DNA, CDR3 protein. The D gene is left open where the match is weak. Size values are once, few and many counts, or a class for expanded clones, and some rows have none.

-,TRBJ1-1,-,TRBV19,TGTGCCAGTAGGACGCAACAGTTGGGGAACACTGAAGCTTTCTTT,CASRTQQLGNTEAFF
-,TRBJ2-7,TRBD2,TRBV2,TGTGCCAGCAGTAGGGGACTAGCGGGAGGGCCTAGCGAGCAGTACTTC,CASSRGLAGGPSEQYF
-,TRBJ2-1,-,TRBV11-3,TGTGCCAGCAGCTTAGATGGGCTAGCCCCTTACAATGAGCAGTTCTTC,CASSLDGLAPYNEQFF
once,TRBJ1-2,-,TRBV6-5,TGTGCCAGCAGTTACAACAGGGTCTGGGGCTACACCTTC,CASSYNRVWGYTF
once,TRBJ2-1,TRBD1,TRBV2,TGTGCCAGCCGGACAGGGGTAGGCAATGAGCAGTTCTTC,CASRTGVGNEQFF
-,TRBJ1-2,-,TRBV7-2,TGTGCCAGCACGGAGGGGCCCACCTATGGCTACACCTTC,CASTEGPTYGYTF
-,TRBJ1-4,-,TRBV9,TGTGCCAGCAGCGTAGGATGGGGGGGTGAAAAACTGTTTTTT,CASSVGWGGEKLFF
-,TRBJ2-7,-,TRBV29-1,TGCAGCGTTCCGGGACTGAAAAGCTCCTACGAGCAGTACTTC,CSVPGLKSSYEQYF
once,TRBJ2-3,TRBD1,TRBV27,TGTGCCAGCAGTACCGACAGGGGCCGTAGGGATACGCAGTATTTT,CASSTDRGRRDTQYF
-,TRBJ1-6,TRBD1,TRBV6-5,TGTGCCAGCAGTTACTCTGCAGGGGGCTCAAGGGCCCTCCACTTT,CASSYSAGGSRALHF
-,TRBJ2-3,-,TRBV19,TGTGCCAGTAGTATAGCCCGGCGGGATACGCAGTATTTT,CASSIARRDTQYF
-,TRBJ1-5,TRBD1,TRBV20-1,TGCAGTGCTAGTCAGGCTACAGGGGTTCAGCCCCAGCATTTT,CSASQATGVQPQHF
-,TRBJ1-1,-,TRBV11-2,TGTGCCAGCAGCTTAGCTCTGGGAGAGACTGAAGCTTTCTTT,CASSLALGETEAFF
-,TRBJ1-5,-,TRBV3-1/TRBV3-2,TGTGCCAGCAGCCAAGATGTATCCCCAGGCACGGGGAAACGGGCTCAGCCCCAGCATTTT,CASSQDVSPGTGKRAQPQHF
few,TRBJ2-3,TRBD2,TRBV7-9,TGTGCCAGCAGCTTAGAGGGCGGGGGGCACACAGATACGCAGTATTTT,CASSLEGGGHTDTQYF
once,TRBJ2-7,-,TRBV20-1,TGCAGTGCTACAGGGGCCTACGAGCAGTACTTC,CSATGAYEQYF
-,TRBJ1-5,-,TRBV12-3/TRBV12-4,TGTGCCAGCAGTTTAGGAGGTCAGCCCCAGCATTTT,CASSLGGQPQHF
-,TRBJ1-6,-,TRBV3-1/TRBV3-2,TGTGCCAGCAGCCAGACCGGGGCCTATAATTCACCCCTCCACTTT,CASSQTGAYNSPLHF
-,TRBJ2-3,-,TRBV21-1,TGTGCCAGCAGCAAAGAGGGGAGGGGGACTAGCGGTAGCACAGATACGCAGTATTTT,CASSKEGRGTSGSTDTQYF
-,TRBJ2-1,TRBD1,TRBV7-8,TGTGCCAGCAGCTTAGGGAGAACCGGGACAGGGCATAATGAGCAGTTCTTC,CASSLGRTGTGHNEQFF
once,TRBJ1-5,-,TRBV4-1,TGCGCCAGCAGCCAAGCCCGTAATAGCAATCAGCCCCAGCATTTT,CASSQARNSNQPQHF
-,TRBJ1-2,TRBD1,TRBV19,TGTATCCTTCGGAGGGGACAGGCTATCTATGGCTACACCTTC,CILRRGQAIYGYTF
-,TRBJ2-7,TRBD2,TRBV27,TGTGCCAGCAGTTCCCTGGGTCTAGCGGGAGAGGGCTACGAGCAGTACTTC,CASSSLGLAGEGYEQYF
few,TRBJ1-1,-,TRBV7-9,TGTGCCAGCAGCCCCCAAGGGACACCAAAAGCTTTCTTT,CASSPQGTPKAFF
-,TRBJ2-1,TRBD1,TRBV5-4,TGTGCCAGCAGCTTGGGGGGACAGGGGGCCTATGAGCAGTTCTTC,CASSLGGQGAYEQFF
-,TRBJ2-7,TRBD1,TRBV11-3,TGTGCCAGCAGCTCTGGACAGGGGAGCTCGGAGCAGTACTTC,CASSSGQGSSEQYF
-,TRBJ1-5,-,TRBV25-1,TGTGCCAGCAGTGAATTGGGGGGGAATCAGCCCCAGCATTTT,CASSELGGNQPQHF
-,TRBJ1-2,TRBD1,TRBV24-1,TGTGCCACCAGTGATGGGACAGGGGATGTTGGCTACACCTTC,CATSDGTGDVGYTF
-,TRBJ1-2,-,TRBV7-9,TGTGCCAGCAGACCGAGCCCAGGGTACTATGGCTACACCTTC,CASRPSPGYYGYTF
-,TRBJ1-1,TRBD1,TRBV6-5,TGTGCCAGCAGTTACTCGTATGACAGGGGAGATGAAGCTTTCTTT,CASSYSYDRGDEAFF
-,TRBJ2-1,TRBD2,TRBV5-1,TGCGCCAGCAGCCCGACGCCCCATAGACAGTCTACTAGCGGGAGAAATGAGCAGTTCTTC,CASSPTPHRQSTSGRNEQFF
-,TRBJ1-1,TRBD1,TRBV18,TGTGCCAGCTCACGACAGGGGGCGAACACTGAAGCTTTCTTT,CASSRQGANTEAFF
few,TRBJ2-3,-,TRBV2,TGTGCCAGCAGTACAACCGATACCCCGGATACGCAGTATTTT,CASSTTDTPDTQYF
-,TRBJ2-3,-,TRBV28,TGTGCCAGCAGCCCAAGAGAGGCGCGAACCCTTAGCACAGATACGCAGTATTTT,CASSPREARTLSTDTQYF
-,TRBJ1-4,-,TRBV16,TGTGCCAGCAGCCCAACAAGGGGGACTAATGAAAAACTGTTTTTT,CASSPTRGTNEKLFF
once,TRBJ2-5,-,TRBV5-5,TGTGCCAGCAGCTACGCGGGTGGGCGGGAGACCCAGTACTTC,CASSYAGGRETQYF
many,TRBJ2-2,-,TRBV3-1/TRBV3-2,TGTGCCAGCAGCGTCCTCAGGGGCACCGGGGAGCTGTTTTTT,CASSVLRGTGELFF
-,TRBJ2-3,-,TRBV27,TGTGCCAGCAGTTTAACAAGCACAGATACGCAGTATTTT,CASSLTSTDTQYF
-,TRBJ1-2,TRBD1,TRBV5-8,TGTGCCAGCAGCTTCTACAGGGGGAACTATGGCTACACCTTC,CASSFYRGNYGYTF
-,TRBJ2-3,TRBD2,TRBV13,TGTGCCAGCAGCTTTCTGACTAGCGGGAGAGAGGATACGCAGTATTTT,CASSFLTSGREDTQYF
-,TRBJ1-5,TRBD1,TRBV3-1/TRBV3-2,TGTGCCAGCAGCCAAGATCCAGGGGGTTCTCAGCCCCAGCATTTT,CASSQDPGGSQPQHF
-,TRBJ1-1,-,TRBV30,TGTGCCTGCAACAGGCAGGTGAACACTGAAGCTTTCTTT,CACNRQVNTEAFF
-,TRBJ2-5,-,TRBV7-9,TGTGCCAGCAGCTTAGGTTCCGGGGGACGTGGGGCCCAGTACTTC,CASSLGSGGRGAQYF
-,TRBJ2-7,TRBD2,TRBV12-3/TRBV12-4,TGTGCCAGCACAGGACTAGGCACCTACGAGCAGTACTTC,CASTGLGTYEQYF
-,TRBJ2-1,-,TRBV28,TGTGCCAGCAGTTTGTCGTCAGGAAAGTTCTTC,CASSLSSGKFF
-,TRBJ1-4,-,TRBV11-2,TGTGCCAGCAGCTTAGGAGGGGGAAGGGAAAAACTGTTTTTT,CASSLGGGREKLFF
-,TRBJ2-3,-,TRBV5-4,TGTGCCAGCAAAGCTAGTCGGTCCCTGACAGATACGCAGTATTTT,CASKASRSLTDTQYF
once,TRBJ2-1,-,TRBV5-4,TGTGCCAGCAGCCAGACTAGTTATGAGCAGTTCTTC,CASSQTSYEQFF
-,TRBJ2-2,TRBD1,TRBV6-5,TGTGCCAGCAGTCTCAGGGACAGGGGGACCGGGGAGCTGTTTTTT,CASSLRDRGTGELFF
once,TRBJ1-5,-,TRBV7-8,TGTGCCAGCAGCTTAAGTAGACAGCCCCAGCATTTT,CASSLSRQPQHF
-,TRBJ1-2,-,TRBV11-2,TGTGCCAGCAGCCGCGGAAGTGGCTATGGCTACACCTTC,CASSRGSGYGYTF
-,TRBJ2-7,-,TRBV24-1,TGTGCCACCAGTGACCTAACGGAAAGGGGCTCCTACGAGCAGTACTTC,CATSDLTERGSYEQYF
-,TRBJ2-5,TRBD2,TRBV11-2,TGTGCCAGCAGCCCCCGCTGGACTAGCATGGAGACCCAGTACTTC,CASSPRWTSMETQYF